This TCR beta chain appears in the sequencing data of a study of T-cell reconstitution after alpha-beta-depleted transplantation in children. Researchers prepared the TCRbeta library using unique molecular identifiers, the study reports. One entry per CDR3 protein results from TCRdb running MiXCR on the PCR reads. The table includes roughly 200,000 distinct CDR3 sequences, under 13% detected once. The germline CDR1 and CDR2 sequences are SGHNT and YYREEE (reference sequence). The length of the CDR3 is 13 residues. Trimming pared 4 bases from V and 8 bases from J, leaving 13 bases between. This clonotype was counted a few times.

Sequenced material: PBMCs, taken before TCRalphabeta/CD19-depleted stem cell transplant. The chain carries TRBV5-4 and TRBJ2-4; no clear D. This sequence originates from a child less than two years old with acute myeloid leukemia, due to receive a stem cell transplant. DNA for the CDR3: TGTGCCAGCAGCCCGTTCCTTAGTGACATTCAGTACTTC. It encodes CASSPFLSDIQYF.